Each of the 24 T cell receptor beta chains below was sequenced from the same sample in a study of blood T cell repertoires in COVID-19. Sequenced by immunoSEQ multiplex PCR; TCRdb stores in-frame clones only, minus some. The sample includes about 52,000 clones, around 88% of them seen just once. Sequences were obtained from peripheral blood. These receptors all stem from a woman aged 80 or over with acute or convalescent COVID-19.

This chain uses TRBV29-1 with TRBJ1-1, with 10 bases lining up with TRBD1. The CDR3 runs to 13 residues. Germline loops: CDR1 SQVTM, CDR2 ANQGSEA. V trimming: 8 bases; J trimming: 4 bases; junction bases outside the gene matches: 7. The chain's CDR3 is CSITTGGFTEAFF. CDR3 in DNA: TGCAGCATTACGACAGGGGGCTTCACTGAAGCTTTCTTT.

This clone has just one count. The rearrangement joins TRBV2 to TRBJ1-5; a weak D match, TRBD1 (6 bases). Germline lookup yields CDR1 SNHLY and CDR2 FYNNEI. Trimming took off 7 bases at V and 4 bases at J, with 14 bases between the two ends. CDR3 size: 14 residues. Here the CDR3 DNA reads TGTGCCAGCACCAGGACAGAGAATAATCAGCCCCAGCATTTT. Protein product: CASTRTENNQPQHF.

Only a few counts were recorded for this clone. This chain joins TRBV5-1 and TRBJ2-1; maybe TRBD1 (6 bases). Trimming removed 4 bases from V and 7 bases from J, with 12 bases in between. This CDR3 spans 13 amino acids. Germline assignment: CDR1 SGHRS and CDR2 YFSETQ. The CDR3 DNA reads as TGCGCCAGCAGCCCCAGGGGAAGGAATGAGCAGTTCTTC. Translating gives CASSPRGRNEQFF.

The chain combines TRBV7-3 with TRBJ2-2; tentative D call: TRBD1 (5 bases). The CDR3 is 14 residues long. The germline CDR1 and CDR2 sequences are SGHTA and FQGTGA. V gave up 5 bases and J gave up 1 base, with 8 bases separating them. CDR3 sequence: CASSPQGNTGELFF. The CDR3 DNA follows: TGTGCCAGCAGCCCGCAGGGGAACACCGGGGAGCTGTTTTTT.

This clone was seen a few times. The rearrangement links TRBV9 to TRBJ2-1; 11 positions agree with TRBD2. The length of the CDR3 is 16 residues. The J segment lost 8 bases and the V segment lost 0 bases, leaving 7 bases of the junction unmatched. Looked up from germline, CDR1 is SGDLS and CDR2 is YYNGEE. The CDR3 reads CASSVEWTSGWDEQFF. CDR3 bases: TGTGCCAGCAGCGTAGAGTGGACTAGCGGGTGGGATGAGCAGTTCTTC.

Only a few counts were recorded for this clone. This rearrangement joins TRBV7-2 to TRBJ2-7, with 9 bases lining up with TRBD1. V was clipped by 5 bases and J by 0 bases; unmatched bases: 11. Per the germline V gene, CDR1 is SGHTA and CDR2 is FQGNSA. This CDR3 has 17 residues. The CDR3: CASSQDRNRGLSYEQYF. The CDR3 nucleotides read TGTGCCAGCAGCCAAGATCGAAACAGGGGGCTCTCCTACGAGCAGTACTTC.

This rearrangement joins TRBV14 to TRBJ1-2; D might be TRBD1 (6 bases). The V gene lost 6 bases and the J gene lost 5 bases, with 13 bases spanning the gap. Germline V gene data show CDR1 as SGHDN and CDR2 as FVKESK. The CDR3 covers 13 residues. The CDR3: CASRHKGGYGYTF. CDR3 sequence (DNA): TGTGCCAGCAGGCACAAAGGGGGATATGGCTACACCTTC. The full variable domain, with the rest looked up from reference TRBV14 and TRBJ1-2, is EAGVTQFPSHSVIEKGQTVTLRCDPISGHDNLYWYRRVMGKEIKFLLHFVKESKQDESGMPNNRFLAERTGGTYSTLKVQPAELEDSGVYFCASRHKGGYGYTFGSGTRLTVV.

This clone was detected once. Mismatch with germline at one junction end may stem from a read error. The chain links TRBV5-4 to TRBJ2-3; TRBD2 matches 7 bases. CDR3 length: 13 amino acids. Germline CDR1 is SGHNT and CDR2 is YYREEE (reference sequence). The CDR3 sequence: CAGSKRDVGTQYF. As DNA, the CDR3 is TGTGCCGGCAGTAAGCGGGATGTGGGGACGCAGTATTTT.

This clone was seen a single time. The CDR3 DNA follows: TGTGCCAGCGTTTTGGACTGGGGCTACACCTTC. Its translation: CASVLDWGYTF. V gene TRBV6-5 combines with J gene TRBJ1-2; D unclear. Germline CDR1 and CDR2: MNHEY and SVGAGI. Trimming removed 8 bases from V and 8 bases from J, with 12 bases in between. The CDR3 sequence is 11 residues long.

This chain links TRBV7-2 with TRBJ1-1; the D gene is possibly TRBD1 (5 bases). The CDR3 consists of 14 residues. Germline V gene data show CDR1 as SGHTA and CDR2 as FQGNSA. Between the trimmed V and J ends, which lost 2 bases and 2 bases, there was a span of 9 bases. This CDR3 reads CASSLTRDNTEAFF. In nucleotides, the CDR3 is TGTGCCAGCAGCTTAACCAGGGATAACACTGAAGCTTTCTTT.

The chain is built from TRBV2 and TRBJ1-2; no firm D call. Germline CDR1 and CDR2: SNHLY and FYNNEI. The V gene lost 5 bases and the J gene lost 11 bases, with 15 bases spanning the gap. The CDR3 length is 12 residues. This CDR3 is CASSPVNAEYTF. CDR3 nucleotide sequence: TGTGCCAGCAGTCCCGTTAACGCGGAATACACCTTC.

The rearrangement links TRBV6-5 to TRBJ1-1; D is uncertain. The germline gives CDR1 MNHEY, CDR2 SVGAGI. V was shortened by 6 bases and J by 6 bases, with 17 bases between the two germline ends. The CDR3 is 14 residues long. The CDR3 bases are TGTGCCAGCAGCGTCGAGGAGATCGGCGCTGAAGCTTTCTTT. This encodes CASSVEEIGAEAFF.

This clone was picked up one time. V usage is TRBV5-1 and J usage is TRBJ1-5; D remains unclear. Trimming cost V 4 bases and J 0 bases, with 11 bases left between them. Germline values: CDR1 SGHRS, CDR2 YFSETQ. The length of the CDR3 is 15 residues. The chain's CDR3 is CASSPEGISNQPQHF. The CDR3, as DNA: TGCGCCAGCAGCCCCGAGGGCATTAGCAATCAGCCCCAGCATTTT.

The sample holds one count of this clone. The chain couples TRBV6-1 to TRBJ1-2; D not resolved. The CDR3 contains 13 residues. Per the germline V gene, CDR1 is MNHNS and CDR2 is SASEGT. With 3 bases removed from V and 7 bases from J, the gap between germline ends came to 12 bases. CDR3: CASSETLIGGYTF. The CDR3 DNA sequence: TGTGCCAGCAGTGAGACATTAATCGGTGGCTACACCTTC.

The rearrangement joins TRBV28 to TRBJ1-2, with a possible D match to TRBD1 (5 bases). V was clipped by 5 bases and J by 8 bases, with 18 bases between them. The CDR3 is made up of 14 amino acids. The V gene's germline CDR1 is MDHEN and CDR2 SYDVKM. Here the CDR3 reads CASSPPSRGTGYTF. The CDR3 nucleotides are TGTGCCAGCAGTCCGCCTTCAAGGGGAACGGGCTACACCTTC.

J is TRBJ2-5 and V is TRBV5-1; a possible D gene is TRBD1 (5 bases). This CDR3 region has 16 residues. Trimming removed 0 bases from V and 5 bases from J, with 17 bases in between. Germline CDR1 and CDR2: SGHRS and YFSETQ. The CDR3 DNA is TGCGCCAGCAGCTTGGAAGGCGATTTGGGGCGGGAGACCCAGTACTTC. This codes for CASSLEGDLGRETQYF.

This clone was detected a few times. The chain couples TRBV3-1 (or the pseudogene TRBV3-2) to TRBJ1-6, with D perhaps TRBD1 (5 bases). The CDR3 is 14 residues long. Germline V gene lookup returns CDR1 LGHDT and CDR2 YNNKEL (reference sequence). The ends were cut back, 1 base at V and 13 bases at J, with 14 bases in the middle. In nucleotides, the CDR3 is TGTGCCAGCAGCCAAGGGGGCCTTGGGATTCCCCTCCACTTT. Residues: CASSQGGLGIPLHF.

J is TRBJ1-1 and V is TRBV2, with a possible D match to TRBD1 (6 bases). V lost 8 bases, J lost 4 bases, and 17 bases lay in between. Germline V gene sequence: CDR1 SNHLY, CDR2 FYNNEI. This CDR3 has 14 amino acids. CDR3 amino acids: CASRDTGLGTEAFF. The CDR3 bases are TGTGCCAGCCGGGACACTGGTTTGGGCACTGAAGCTTTCTTT.

The V gene is TRBV6-5, the J gene TRBJ1-2; 11 bases line up with TRBD1. Germline-derived CDR1 and CDR2 are MNHEY and SVGAGI. The J segment lost 5 bases and the V segment lost 6 bases, leaving 8 bases of the junction unmatched. There are 15 residues in the CDR3. The CDR3 sequence is CASRPGQGGSYGYTF. DNA of the CDR3: TGTGCCAGCAGGCCGGGACAGGGGGGATCTTATGGCTACACCTTC.

This clone has only one observation. The chain recombines TRBV6-1 with TRBJ1-4; D possibly corresponds to TRBD1 (5 bases). The CDR3 loop spans 17 amino acids. V lost 0 bases to trimming and J lost 8 bases, with 19 bases between them. In germline, CDR1 is MNHNS, CDR2 SASEGT. CDR3 coding DNA: TGTGCCAGCAGTGAAGCGCTTTCTGGGGGGGTGAGGGAAAAACTGTTTTTT. Protein product: CASSEALSGGVREKLFF.

In DNA, the CDR3 is TGTGCCAGCTCCGGAGGGGGCGGGACTGAAGCTTTCTTT. Its translation is CASSGGGGTEAFF. The gene calls are TRBV6-5 and TRBJ1-1; the match to TRBD1 covers 7 bases. CDR3 length: 13 amino acids. J gave up 5 bases and V 8 bases, and 8 bases lay outside the gene matches. Germline V gene data show CDR1 as MNHEY and CDR2 as SVGAGI.

The chain combines TRBV5-1 with TRBJ1-2, with TRBD1 identical over 7 bases. CDR1 and CDR2 from the germline V gene are SGHRS and YFSETQ. The CDR3 consists of 16 residues. V lost 2 bases, J lost 1 base, and 8 bases stayed unmatched. DNA for the CDR3: TGCGCCAGCAGCTTAGACGGACAGGCCCTTAACTATGGCTACACCTTC. Translated, it gives CASSLDGQALNYGYTF.

This chain links TRBV6-5 with TRBJ1-2, with 7 bases identical to TRBD1. V was clipped by 5 bases and J by 6 bases; unmatched bases: 6. Germline CDR1 MNHEY, CDR2 SVGAGI. The CDR3 runs 13 residues. The CDR3 region is CASSPTGQNGYTF. Written as DNA, the CDR3 is TGTGCCAGCAGTCCCACGGGACAGAATGGCTACACCTTC.

The gene calls are TRBV5-4 and TRBJ2-3; 9 positions agree with TRBD1. This CDR3 is 15 amino acids long. The junction had 9 bases not matched to a gene; V was cut back by 5 bases and J by 5 bases. Per germline, CDR1 SGHNT and CDR2 YYREEE (reference sequence). CDR3 DNA sequence: TGTGCCAGCAGTTCGCGGGACAGGGAGGGAGATACGCAGTATTTT. Protein sequence: CASSSRDREGDTQYF.